Listed here are 11 T cell receptor beta chains from one sample, sequenced in a study of identical twins. TCRdb fed the 5' RACE reads into MiXCR, producing one record per CDR3 protein. The sample lists hundreds of thousands of distinct CDR3 sequences; approximately 7.3% were seen once. This same sample was also taken into another study, of yellow fever vaccine responses in identical twins.

Sequenced material: CD8+ T cells sorted from blood. All receptors come from a woman aged 18-29 years in good health.

The sample holds a few counts of this clonotype. The chain employs TRBV3-1 and TRBJ1-5, with a weak D call TRBD1 (5 bases). This CDR3 has 15 amino acids. In germline, CDR1 is LGHDT, CDR2 YNNKEL (reference sequence). V was shortened by 0 bases and J by 4 bases, with 10 bases between the two germline ends. CDR3 loop: CASSQDGGPNQPQHF. CDR3 DNA: TGTGCCAGCAGCCAAGATGGGGGTCCTAATCAGCCCCAGCATTTT.

This clonotype appeared many times. The rearrangement links TRBV7-3 to TRBJ1-1, with D possibly matching TRBD1 (6 bases). The V end lost 4 bases, the J end lost 2 bases, and 11 bases lay between the germline ends. CDR1 and CDR2 from the germline V gene are SGHTA and FQGTGA. The CDR3 loop spans 14 amino acids. The CDR3 sequence: CASSSTGSNTEAFF. The CDR3 DNA is TGTGCCAGCAGCTCCACAGGGAGTAACACTGAAGCTTTCTTT.

This clonotype was seen ten or more times. V and J are TRBV12-3 or TRBV12-4 and TRBJ2-7, with a tentative D call TRBD1 (5 bases). V gave up 1 base and J gave up 3 bases, with 7 bases separating them. The CDR3 runs to 13 residues. The CDR3 region is CASSLGTYYEQYF. Here the CDR3 DNA reads TGTGCCAGCAGTTTAGGGACATACTACGAGCAGTACTTC.

This clonotype was observed a few times. V usage is TRBV5-1 and J usage is TRBJ2-7, with 8 bases matching TRBD2. Germline trimming cut 6 bases from V and 3 bases from J; bases unmatched to any gene: 11. The CDR3 totals 15 residues. The germline V gene has CDR1 SGHRS and CDR2 YFSETQ. CDR3 region: CASTNRGGRIYEQYF. The CDR3 bases are TGCGCCAGCACCAACCGGGGGGGTAGAATCTACGAGCAGTACTTC. The full variable domain, its missing parts supplied by reference TRBV5-1 and TRBJ2-7, is KAGVTQTPRYLIKTRGQQVTLSCSPISGHRSVSWYQQTPGQGLQFLFEYFSETQRNKGNFPGRFSGRQFSNSRSEMNVSTLELGDSALYLCASTNRGGRIYEQYFGPGTRLTVT.

This clonotype occurred many times. V is TRBV4-2 and J is TRBJ2-7, with 7 bases lining up with TRBD2. The length of the CDR3 is 16 residues. The junction had 8 bases not matched to a gene; V was cut back by 0 bases and J by 3 bases. The germline gives CDR1 LGHNA, CDR2 YNFKEQ. The CDR3: CASSQDWGGGDYEQYF. CDR3 bases: TGTGCCAGCAGCCAAGATTGGGGGGGAGGGGACTACGAGCAGTACTTC.

This clonotype has ten or more counts. This chain joins TRBV4-1 and TRBJ1-6; D call uncertain. The CDR3 extends over 13 amino acids. V was shortened by 0 bases and J by 15 bases, with 12 bases between the two germline ends. Germline V gene data show CDR1 as MGHRA and CDR2 as YSYEKL. CDR3: CASSQEGSVDLHF. In DNA form, the CDR3 reads TGCGCCAGCAGCCAAGAAGGGTCCGTGGACCTCCACTTT.

This chain's CDR3 is CASTRDTNTGELFF. In nucleotides, the CDR3 is TGTGCCAGCACACGGGACACCAACACCGGGGAGCTGTTTTTT. This chain links TRBV6-1 with TRBJ2-2; TRBD1 is a possible D gene (6 bases). Germline CDR1 MNHNS, CDR2 SASEGT. The CDR3 has 14 amino acids. V shed 7 bases and J shed 2 bases, with 11 bases lying between them.

This clonotype was observed at least ten times. The chain employs TRBV4-2 and TRBJ1-2, with TRBD1 matching 7 bases. The CDR3 consists of 17 residues. Germline V gene sequence: CDR1 LGHNA, CDR2 YNFKEQ. With 0 bases clipped from V and 4 bases from J, the junction kept 11 bases outside the gene matches. CDR3 sequence reads: CASSQDEGAIEPYGYTF. In DNA, the CDR3 is TGTGCCAGCAGCCAAGATGAGGGGGCCATCGAGCCCTATGGCTACACCTTC.

This clonotype was recorded a few times. The V and J genes are TRBV20-1 and TRBJ2-1; D gene ambiguous. V lost 0 bases, J lost 2 bases, and 14 bases lay in between. CDR3 length: 16 amino acids. Germline CDR1 is DFQATT and CDR2 is SNEGSKA (reference sequence). CDR3 sequence: CSARDPHGFAYNEQFF. CDR3 sequence (DNA): TGCAGTGCTAGAGATCCACACGGGTTCGCCTACAATGAGCAGTTCTTC.

The sample holds many counts of this clonotype. The V and J genes are TRBV20-1 and TRBJ2-1, with 12 bases fitting TRBD2. CDR1 and CDR2 from the germline V gene are DFQATT and SNEGSKA (reference sequence). J gave up 4 bases and V 5 bases, and 9 bases lay outside the gene matches. The CDR3 is made up of 16 amino acids. The DNA for the CDR3 is TGCAGTGCTGCCCTAGCGGGAGGGCCAAAATACAATGAGCAGTTCTTC. It codes for CSAALAGGPKYNEQFF.

This clonotype came up a few times. This chain joins TRBV11-2 and TRBJ2-5; D unclear. Trimming stripped 9 bases from V and 5 bases from J, with 22 bases between. This CDR3 has 15 amino acids. Germline CDR1 SGHAT, CDR2 FQNNGV. The CDR3 coding sequence is TGTGCCAGTAGTGAGTACTTTGGCTCGCGGGAGACCCAGTACTTC. This encodes CASSEYFGSRETQYF. The whole variable domain, remainder taken from reference TRBV11-2 and TRBJ2-5, is EAGVAQSPRYKIIEKRQSVAFWCNPISGHATLYWYQQILGQGPKLLIQFQNNGVVDDSQLPKDRFSAERLKGVDSTLKIQPAKLEDSAVYLCASSEYFGSRETQYFGPGTRLLVL.